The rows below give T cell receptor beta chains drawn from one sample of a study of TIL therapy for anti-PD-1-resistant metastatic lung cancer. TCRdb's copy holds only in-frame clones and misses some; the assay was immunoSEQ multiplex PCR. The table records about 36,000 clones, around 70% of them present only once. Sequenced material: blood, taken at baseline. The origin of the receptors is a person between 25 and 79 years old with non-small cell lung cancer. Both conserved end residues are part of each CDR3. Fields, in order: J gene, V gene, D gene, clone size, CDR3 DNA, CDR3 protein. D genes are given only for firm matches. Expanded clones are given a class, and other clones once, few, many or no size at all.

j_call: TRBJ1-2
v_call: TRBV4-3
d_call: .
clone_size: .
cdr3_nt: TGCGCCAGCAGCCAAGGCCTAGGAAGGACACCAGTCTATGGCTACACCTTC
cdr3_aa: CASSQGLGRTPVYGYTF

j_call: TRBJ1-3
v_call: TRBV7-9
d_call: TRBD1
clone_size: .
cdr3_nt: TGTGCCAGCAGCTCCATCCCCGGGACAGGAAGTTCCATATATTTT
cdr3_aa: CASSSIPGTGSSIYF

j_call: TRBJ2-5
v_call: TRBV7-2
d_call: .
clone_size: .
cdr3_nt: TGTGCCAGCAGCCCGTACGGGTGGAGAGAGACCCAGTACTTC
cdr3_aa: CASSPYGWRETQYF

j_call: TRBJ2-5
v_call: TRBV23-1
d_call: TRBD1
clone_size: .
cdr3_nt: TGCGCCAGCAGGATGGACAGGGGGCGAGAGACCCAGTACTTC
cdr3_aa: CASRMDRGRETQYF

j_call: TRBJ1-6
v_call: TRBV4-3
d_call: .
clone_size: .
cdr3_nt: TGCGCCAGCAGCCAGGGGCTAGCCCAGGCTAATAATTCACCCCTCCACTTT
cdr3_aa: CASSQGLAQANNSPLHF

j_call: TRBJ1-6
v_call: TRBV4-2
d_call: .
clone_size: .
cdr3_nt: TGTGCCAGCAGCCAAGAGGCGGGGATCTATAATTCACCCCTCCACTTT
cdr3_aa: CASSQEAGIYNSPLHF

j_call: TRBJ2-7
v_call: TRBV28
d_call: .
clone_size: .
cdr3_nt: TGTGCCAGCAGTTTGTTTCAGGGGATGTTCGAGCAGTACTTC
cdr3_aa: CASSLFQGMFEQYF

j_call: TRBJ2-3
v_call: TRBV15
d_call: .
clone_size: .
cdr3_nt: TGTGCCACCAGCAGAGTGAGTGTGAGGCCAACAGATACGCAGTATTTT
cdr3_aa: CATSRVSVRPTDTQYF

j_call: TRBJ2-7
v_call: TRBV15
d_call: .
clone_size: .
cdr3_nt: TGTGCCACCAGCAGAGTAGGCAGGAGCTACGGGGAGCAGTACTTC
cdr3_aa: CATSRVGRSYGEQYF

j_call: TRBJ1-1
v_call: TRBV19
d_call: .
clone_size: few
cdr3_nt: TGTGCCAGTAGTCCAGTTAAGAACACTGAAGCTTTCTTT
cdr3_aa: CASSPVKNTEAFF

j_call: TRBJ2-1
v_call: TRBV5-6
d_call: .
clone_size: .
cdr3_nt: TGTGCCAGCAGCCTGCGGACCATCGGACTCTACAATGAGCAGTTCTTC
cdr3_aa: CASSLRTIGLYNEQFF

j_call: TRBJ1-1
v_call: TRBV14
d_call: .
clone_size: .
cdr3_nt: TGTGCCAGCAGGGGGACCCTCCAGGGGAACACTGAAGCTTTCTTT
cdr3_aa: CASRGTLQGNTEAFF

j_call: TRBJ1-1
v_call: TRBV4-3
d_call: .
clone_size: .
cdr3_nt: TGCGCCAGCAGCCAAGATACGGCGAACACTGAAGCTTTCTTT
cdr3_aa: CASSQDTANTEAFF

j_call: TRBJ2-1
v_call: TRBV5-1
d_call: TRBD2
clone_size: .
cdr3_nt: TGCGCCAGCAGCACCGGACTAGCGGGGGGGATTATCAATGAGCAGTTCTTC
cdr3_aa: CASSTGLAGGIINEQFF

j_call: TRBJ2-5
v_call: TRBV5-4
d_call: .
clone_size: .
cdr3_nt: TGTGCCAGCAGCCGAGGTATAGCGGAGACTCAAGAGACCCAGTACTTC
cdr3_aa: CASSRGIAETQETQYF

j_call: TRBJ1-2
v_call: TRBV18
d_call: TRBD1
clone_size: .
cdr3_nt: TGTGCCAGTTCAAGACAGGGCGACTATGGCTACACCTTC
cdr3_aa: CASSRQGDYGYTF

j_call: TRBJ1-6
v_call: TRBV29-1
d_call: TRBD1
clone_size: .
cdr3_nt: TGCAGCGTTGCAGGGGGCACCAATTCACCCCTCCACTTT
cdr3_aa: CSVAGGTNSPLHF

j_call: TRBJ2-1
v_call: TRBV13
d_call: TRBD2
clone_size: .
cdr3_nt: TGTGCCAGCAGCTCCCGGGGGGAGAAGCGGGCACTTTCCTACAATGAGCAGTTCTTC
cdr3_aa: CASSSRGEKRALSYNEQFF

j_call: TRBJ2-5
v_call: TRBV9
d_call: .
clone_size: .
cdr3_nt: TGTGCCAGCAGCGTAGGCAGGACGCCGGAGACCCAGTACTTC
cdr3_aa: CASSVGRTPETQYF

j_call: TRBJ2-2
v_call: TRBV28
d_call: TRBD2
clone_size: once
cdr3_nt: TGTGCCAGCAGCCCCCCGGGGGGGCGTGCCGGGGAGCTGTTTTTT
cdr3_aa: CASSPPGGRAGELFF

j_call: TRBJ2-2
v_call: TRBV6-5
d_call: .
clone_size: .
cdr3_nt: TGTGCCAGCAGTTACTCGTTCGAGGGGACCGGGGAGCTGTTTTTT
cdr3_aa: CASSYSFEGTGELFF

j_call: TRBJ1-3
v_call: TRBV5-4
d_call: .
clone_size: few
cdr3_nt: TGTGCCAGCAGCTCCGGCTTTGGCTCTGGAAACACCATATATTTT
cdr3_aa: CASSSGFGSGNTIYF

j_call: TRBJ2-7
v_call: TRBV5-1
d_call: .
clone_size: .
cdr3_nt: TGCGCCAGCAGCTTGACAGGGTCTGGCACCTACGAGCAGTACTTC
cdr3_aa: CASSLTGSGTYEQYF

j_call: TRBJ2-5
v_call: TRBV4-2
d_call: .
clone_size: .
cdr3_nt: TGTGCCAGCAGCCAGGTCGCCGGGACGAATAAGGAGACCCAGTACTTC
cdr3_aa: CASSQVAGTNKETQYF

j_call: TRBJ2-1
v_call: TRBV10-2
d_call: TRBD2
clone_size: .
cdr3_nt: TGCGCCAGCAGTGAGTTAGTCGCGGGACTAACTAAGAATGAGCAGTTCTTC
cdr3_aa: CASSELVAGLTKNEQFF

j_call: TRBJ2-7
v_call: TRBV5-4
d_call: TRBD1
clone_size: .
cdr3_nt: TGTGCCAGCAGCCCGGGACAGGGTAACAAGCAGTACTTC
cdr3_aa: CASSPGQGNKQYF

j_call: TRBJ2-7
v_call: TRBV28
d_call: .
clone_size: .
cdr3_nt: TGTGCCAGCAGTTTTAGCCCCGGCGGGTCTACATACGAGCAGTACTTC
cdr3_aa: CASSFSPGGSTYEQYF

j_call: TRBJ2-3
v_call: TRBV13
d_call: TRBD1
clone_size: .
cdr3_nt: TGTGCCAGCAGCGAAGGACAGGGGCAGTATTTT
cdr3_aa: CASSEGQGQYF

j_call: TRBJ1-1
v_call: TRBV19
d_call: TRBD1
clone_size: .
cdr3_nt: TGTGCCAGCATGGACAGGGTGGTCACTGAAGCTTTCTTT
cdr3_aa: CASMDRVVTEAFF